Listed below are T cell receptor beta chains from one sample, sequenced in a study of T cell responses to AZD1222 COVID-19 vaccine. TCRdb's table, derived via immunoSEQ multiplex PCR, lists solely in-frame clones and lacks some. This table holds 52,000 or so clones, approximately 89% found once. Sequenced material: peripheral blood, taken on day 0 of MenACWY control vaccination. The source of these receptors is an adult in good health. The CDR3 runs from the conserved cysteine through the conserved F or W. D genes are given only for firm matches.

J	D	length	V	CDR3
TRBJ1-2	.	14	TRBV9	CASSAGLNNYGYTF
TRBJ2-1	TRBD2	17	TRBV4-1	CASSQQSGRGSYNEQFF
TRBJ2-5	TRBD2	19	TRBV6-2/TRBV6-3	CASSTSSGIAGPIQETQYF
TRBJ2-2	TRBD2	13	TRBV6-5	CASTRGGTGELFF
TRBJ1-1	TRBD1	15	TRBV19	CASSTLPGQGRGAFF
TRBJ2-7	.	13	TRBV4-1	CASSLGLTYEQYF
TRBJ1-1	TRBD1	16	TRBV19	CASSQTGGLMNTEAFF
TRBJ2-7	TRBD1	13	TRBV6-5	CASSWDRAGEQYF
TRBJ2-7	TRBD2	13	TRBV12-3/TRBV12-4	CASRQTSDYEQYF
TRBJ2-3	.	15	TRBV7-6	CASSFLPQSTDTQYF
TRBJ1-1	.	13	TRBV29-1	CSASGLSNTEAFF
TRBJ2-7	TRBD2	16	TRBV5-1	CASSTTSGPSSYEQYF
TRBJ2-3	TRBD1	14	TRBV10-1	CASSDRQGADTQYF
TRBJ2-7	TRBD2	23	TRBV6-6	CASSGSRPNLSVYREGPGYEQYF
TRBJ1-6	TRBD1	16	TRBV28	CASSLPGTGDNSPLHF
TRBJ1-1	.	14	TRBV11-3	CASTKFSGGFEAFF
TRBJ2-7	.	13	TRBV12-3/TRBV12-4	CASRPSILDEQYF
TRBJ2-7	.	15	TRBV28	CASSLGGMSSYEQYF
TRBJ2-3	.	12	TRBV2	CASKLVPDTQYF
TRBJ2-1	TRBD1	14	TRBV18	CASSPDRFHNEQFF
TRBJ2-5	.	16	TRBV3-1/TRBV3-2	CASSKHPEGARETQYF
TRBJ1-1	.	15	TRBV6-6	CASQPRGRVNTEAFF
TRBJ2-5	.	14	TRBV7-2	CASSPLTARETQYF
TRBJ1-5	.	15	TRBV19	CASSMGSISNQPQHF
TRBJ1-6	.	16	TRBV4-2	CASKTTGRSYNSPLHF
TRBJ2-7	.	14	TRBV5-1	CASSLSSVPYEQYF
TRBJ1-2	.	16	TRBV4-3	CASSQDLEGTFYGYTF
TRBJ2-6	.	16	TRBV15	CATSRDPDSGANVLTF
TRBJ1-5	.	17	TRBV18	CASSPRGGFDGNQPQHF
TRBJ2-5	TRBD2	14	TRBV6-2/TRBV6-3	CASSKTSAQETQYF
TRBJ1-1	.	12	TRBV6-5	CASSYGGGEAFF
TRBJ2-3	.	14	TRBV6-6	CASSYPGSTDTQYF
TRBJ2-1	.	14	TRBV11-1	CASSLELGVNEQFF
TRBJ1-5	TRBD1	17	TRBV19	CASSMRSGQGITQPQHF
TRBJ2-1	TRBD2	18	TRBV7-6	CASSQLPTSGVSYNEQFF
TRBJ1-4	.	15	TRBV5-3	CARRSRDRPNEKLFF
TRBJ1-1	.	13	TRBV5-5	CASSATGRAEAFF
TRBJ1-2	.	15	TRBV4-3	CASGGGGSVLGGYTF
TRBJ1-1	.	11	TRBV29-1	CSVERAGRNFF
TRBJ2-1	.	15	TRBV19	CASRATGAPYNEQFF
TRBJ2-5	TRBD2	15	TRBV28	CASRPGVAGGETQYF
TRBJ1-2	.	17	TRBV6-1	CASSEANGATAIYGYTF
TRBJ2-4	.	15	TRBV6-5	CASSYGQGAKNIQYF
TRBJ2-7	TRBD2	17	TRBV4-2	CASSQEALSGSGYEQYF
TRBJ1-5	.	16	TRBV7-9	CASSLGGSGSNQPQHF
TRBJ1-2	.	13	TRBV28	CASSLPGARGYTF
TRBJ2-3	.	15	TRBV7-8	CASSLEPGSTDTQYF
TRBJ2-7	.	15	TRBV10-1	CASSKGGETTYEQYF
TRBJ1-1	.	12	TRBV28	CASRRPGTPAFF
TRBJ1-1	.	14	TRBV5-4	CASSSKGAGTEAFF
TRBJ2-4	.	12	TRBV19	CASSTNSDIQYF